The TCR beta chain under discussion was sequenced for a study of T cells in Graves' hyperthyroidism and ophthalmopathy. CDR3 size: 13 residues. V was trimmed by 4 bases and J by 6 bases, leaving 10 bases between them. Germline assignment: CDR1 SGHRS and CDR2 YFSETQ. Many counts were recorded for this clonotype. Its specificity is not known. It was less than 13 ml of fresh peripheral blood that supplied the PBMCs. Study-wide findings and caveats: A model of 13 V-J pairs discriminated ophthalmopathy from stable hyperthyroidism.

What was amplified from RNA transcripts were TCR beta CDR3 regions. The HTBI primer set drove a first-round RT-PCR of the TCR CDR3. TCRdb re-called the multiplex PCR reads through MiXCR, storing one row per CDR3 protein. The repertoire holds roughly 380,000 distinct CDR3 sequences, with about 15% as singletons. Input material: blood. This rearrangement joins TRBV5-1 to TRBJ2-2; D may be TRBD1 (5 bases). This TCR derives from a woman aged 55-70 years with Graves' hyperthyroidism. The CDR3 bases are TGCGCCAGCAGCCGACAGAGCCCCGGGGAGCTGTTTTTT. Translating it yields CASSRQSPGELFF.